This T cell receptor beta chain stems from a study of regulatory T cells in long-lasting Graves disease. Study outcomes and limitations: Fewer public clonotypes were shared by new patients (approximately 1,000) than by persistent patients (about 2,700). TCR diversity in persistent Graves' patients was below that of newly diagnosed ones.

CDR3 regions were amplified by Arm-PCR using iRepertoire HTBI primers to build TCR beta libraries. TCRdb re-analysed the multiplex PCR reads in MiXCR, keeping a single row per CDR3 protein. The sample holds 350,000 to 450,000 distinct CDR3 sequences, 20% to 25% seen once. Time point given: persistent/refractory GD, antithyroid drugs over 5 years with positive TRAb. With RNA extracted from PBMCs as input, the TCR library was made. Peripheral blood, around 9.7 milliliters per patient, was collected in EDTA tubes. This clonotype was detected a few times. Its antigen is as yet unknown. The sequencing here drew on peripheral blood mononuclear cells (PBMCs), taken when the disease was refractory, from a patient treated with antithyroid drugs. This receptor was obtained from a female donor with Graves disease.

CDR3 residues: CSAPDRQLKETQYF. Written as DNA, the CDR3 is TGCAGCGCTCCGGACAGGCAGTTAAAAGAGACCCAGTACTTC. J is TRBJ2-5 and V is TRBV29-1; 7 nucleotides line up with TRBD1. This CDR3 is 14 amino acids long. CDR1 is SQVTM and CDR2 is ANQGSEA in the germline V gene. With 7 bases clipped from V and 3 bases from J, the junction kept 11 bases outside the gene matches.